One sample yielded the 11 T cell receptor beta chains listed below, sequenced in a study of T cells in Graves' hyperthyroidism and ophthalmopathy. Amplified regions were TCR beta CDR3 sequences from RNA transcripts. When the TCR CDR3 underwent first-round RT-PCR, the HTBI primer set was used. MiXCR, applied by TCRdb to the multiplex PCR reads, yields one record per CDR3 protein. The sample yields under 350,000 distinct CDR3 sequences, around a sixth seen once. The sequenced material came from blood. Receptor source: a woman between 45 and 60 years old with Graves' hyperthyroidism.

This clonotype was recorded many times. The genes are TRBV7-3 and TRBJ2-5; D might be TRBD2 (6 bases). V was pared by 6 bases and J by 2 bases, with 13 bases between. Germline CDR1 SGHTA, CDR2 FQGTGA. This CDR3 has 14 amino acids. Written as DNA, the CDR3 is TGTGCCAGCAGTGGGGGGATGCCTCAAGAGACCCAGTACTTC. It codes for CASSGGMPQETQYF.

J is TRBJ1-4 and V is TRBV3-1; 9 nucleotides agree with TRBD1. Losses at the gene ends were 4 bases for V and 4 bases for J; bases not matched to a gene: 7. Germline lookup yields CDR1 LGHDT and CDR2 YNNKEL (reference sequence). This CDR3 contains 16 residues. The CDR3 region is CASSPQPGQGNEKLFF. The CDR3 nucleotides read TGTGCCAGCAGCCCCCAACCGGGACAGGGTAATGAAAAACTGTTTTTT.

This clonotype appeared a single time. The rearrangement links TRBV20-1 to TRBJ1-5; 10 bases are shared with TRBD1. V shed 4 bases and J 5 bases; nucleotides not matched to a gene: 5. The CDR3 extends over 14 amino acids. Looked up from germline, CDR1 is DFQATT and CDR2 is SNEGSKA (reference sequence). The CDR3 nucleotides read TGCAGTGCTATTTGGGGACAGGGGCATCAGCCCCAGCATTTT. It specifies CSAIWGQGHQPQHF.

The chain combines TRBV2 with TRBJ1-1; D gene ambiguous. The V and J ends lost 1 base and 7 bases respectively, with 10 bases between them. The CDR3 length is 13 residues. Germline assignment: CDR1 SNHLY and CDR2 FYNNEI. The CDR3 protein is CASSEDGVLEAFF. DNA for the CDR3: TGTGCCAGCAGTGAAGACGGTGTCCTTGAAGCTTTCTTT.

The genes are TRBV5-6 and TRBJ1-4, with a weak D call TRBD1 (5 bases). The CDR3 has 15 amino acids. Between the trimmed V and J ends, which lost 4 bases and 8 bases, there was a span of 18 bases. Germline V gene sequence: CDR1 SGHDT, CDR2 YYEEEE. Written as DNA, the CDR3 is TGTGCCAGCAGCCGGGGGTTAGATTTCGGCGAAAAACTGTTTTTT. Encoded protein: CASSRGLDFGEKLFF.

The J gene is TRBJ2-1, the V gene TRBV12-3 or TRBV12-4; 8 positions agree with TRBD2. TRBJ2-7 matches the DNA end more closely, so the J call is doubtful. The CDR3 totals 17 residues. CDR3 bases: TGTGCCAGCACCCAACCCCGGAAGCGGGGGTTAGGGAATGAGCAGTACTTC. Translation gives CASTQPRKRGLGNEQYF.

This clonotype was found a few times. This chain's CDR3 is CASSFVPGGNTDTQYF. In DNA, the CDR3 is TGTGCCAGCAGCTTCGTGCCTGGGGGCAACACAGATACGCAGTATTTT. The V call is TRBV7-3, the J call TRBJ2-3, with D perhaps matching TRBD1 (6 bases). Germline V lookup: CDR1 SGHTA, CDR2 FQGTGA. CDR3 size: 16 residues. Deletions cut 3 bases from V and 2 bases from J, with 15 bases between.

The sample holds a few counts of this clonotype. CDR3 amino acids: CSARTGQETQYF. As DNA, the CDR3 is TGCAGTGCGCGGACAGGGCAAGAGACCCAGTACTTC. J is TRBJ2-5 and V is TRBV20-1; TRBD1 matches 8 bases. This CDR3 has 12 residues. V trimming: 6 bases; J trimming: 2 bases; junction bases outside the gene matches: 2. Germline CDR1 is DFQATT and CDR2 is SNEGSKA (reference sequence).

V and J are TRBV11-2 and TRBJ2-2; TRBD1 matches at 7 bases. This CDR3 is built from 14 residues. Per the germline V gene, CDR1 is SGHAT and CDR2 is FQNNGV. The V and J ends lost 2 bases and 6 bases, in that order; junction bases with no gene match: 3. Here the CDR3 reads CASSLNQGAGELFF. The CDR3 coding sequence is TGTGCCAGCAGCTTAAACCAGGGGGCCGGGGAGCTGTTTTTT.

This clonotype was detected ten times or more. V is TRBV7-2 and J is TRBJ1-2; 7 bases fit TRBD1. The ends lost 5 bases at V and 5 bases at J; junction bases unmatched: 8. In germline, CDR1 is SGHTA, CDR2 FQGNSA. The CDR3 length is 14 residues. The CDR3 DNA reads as TGTGCCAGCAGCAACTCCGGGACAGCGTATGGCTACACCTTC. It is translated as CASSNSGTAYGYTF.

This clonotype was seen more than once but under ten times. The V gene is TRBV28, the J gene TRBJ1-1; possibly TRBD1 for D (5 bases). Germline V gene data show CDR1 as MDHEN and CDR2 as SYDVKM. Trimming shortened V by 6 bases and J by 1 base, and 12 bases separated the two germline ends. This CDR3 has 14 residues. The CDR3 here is CASSPGPWNTEAFF. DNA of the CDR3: TGTGCCAGCAGCCCGGGACCCTGGAACACTGAAGCTTTCTTT.